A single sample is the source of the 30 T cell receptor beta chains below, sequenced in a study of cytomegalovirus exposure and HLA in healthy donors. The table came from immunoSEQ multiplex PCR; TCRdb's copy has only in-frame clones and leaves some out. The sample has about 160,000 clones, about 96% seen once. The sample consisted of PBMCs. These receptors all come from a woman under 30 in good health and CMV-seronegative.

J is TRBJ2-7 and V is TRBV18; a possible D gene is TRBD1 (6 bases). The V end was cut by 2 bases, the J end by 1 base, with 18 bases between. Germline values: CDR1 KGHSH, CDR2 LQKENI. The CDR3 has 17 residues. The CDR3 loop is CASSPALWAGESYEQYF. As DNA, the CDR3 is TGTGCCAGCTCACCAGCTTTATGGGCAGGGGAATCCTACGAGCAGTACTTC.

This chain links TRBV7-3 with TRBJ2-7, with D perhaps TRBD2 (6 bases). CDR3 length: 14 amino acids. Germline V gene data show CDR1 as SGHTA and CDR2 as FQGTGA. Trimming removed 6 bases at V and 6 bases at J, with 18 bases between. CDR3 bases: TGTGCCAGCAGTGCGGGACTCCCCGGGGCCGAGCAGTACTTC. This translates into CASSAGLPGAEQYF. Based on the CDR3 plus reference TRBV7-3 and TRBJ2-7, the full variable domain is GAGVSQTPSNKVTEKGKYVELRCDPISGHTALYWYRQSLGQGPEFLIYFQGTGAADDSGLPNDRFFAVRPEGSVSTLKIQRTERGDSAVYLCASSAGLPGAEQYFGPGTRLTVT.

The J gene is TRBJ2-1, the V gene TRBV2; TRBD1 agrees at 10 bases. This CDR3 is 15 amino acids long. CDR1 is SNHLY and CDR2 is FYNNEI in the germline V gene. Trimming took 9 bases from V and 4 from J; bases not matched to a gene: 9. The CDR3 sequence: CASTRDRGGYNEQFF. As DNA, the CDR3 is TGTGCCAGTACACGGGACAGGGGAGGGTACAATGAGCAGTTCTTC.

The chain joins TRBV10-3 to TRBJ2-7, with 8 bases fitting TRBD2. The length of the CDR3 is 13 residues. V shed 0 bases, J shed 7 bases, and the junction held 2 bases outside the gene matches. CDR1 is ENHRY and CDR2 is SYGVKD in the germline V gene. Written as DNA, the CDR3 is TGTGCCATCAGTGAGTCGGTAGCGGGGGAGCAGTACTTC. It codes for CAISESVAGEQYF.

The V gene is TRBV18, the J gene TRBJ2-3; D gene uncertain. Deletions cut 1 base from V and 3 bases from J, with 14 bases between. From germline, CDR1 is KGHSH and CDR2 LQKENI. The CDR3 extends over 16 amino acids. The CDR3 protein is CASSPLENESTDTQYF. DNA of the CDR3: TGTGCCAGCTCACCACTAGAAAACGAGAGTACAGATACGCAGTATTTT.

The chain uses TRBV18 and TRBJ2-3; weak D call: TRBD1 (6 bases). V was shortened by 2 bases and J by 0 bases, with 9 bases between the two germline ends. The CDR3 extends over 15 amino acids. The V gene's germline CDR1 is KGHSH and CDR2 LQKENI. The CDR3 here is CASSPARGSTDTQYF. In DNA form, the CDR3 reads TGTGCCAGCTCACCAGCCAGGGGAAGCACAGATACGCAGTATTTT.

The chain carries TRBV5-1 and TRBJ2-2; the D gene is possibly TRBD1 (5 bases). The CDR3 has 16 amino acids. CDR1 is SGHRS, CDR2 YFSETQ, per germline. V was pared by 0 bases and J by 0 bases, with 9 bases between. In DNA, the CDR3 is TGCGCCAGCAGCTTGGTTCCGACAGCGAACACCGGGGAGCTGTTTTTT. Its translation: CASSLVPTANTGELFF.

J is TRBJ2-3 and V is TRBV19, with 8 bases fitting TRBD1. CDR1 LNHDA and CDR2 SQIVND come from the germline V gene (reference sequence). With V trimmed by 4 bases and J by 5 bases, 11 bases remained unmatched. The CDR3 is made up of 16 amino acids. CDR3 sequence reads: CASSTDRGKEGDTQYF. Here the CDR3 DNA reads TGTGCCAGTAGTACAGACAGGGGCAAAGAGGGAGATACGCAGTATTTT.

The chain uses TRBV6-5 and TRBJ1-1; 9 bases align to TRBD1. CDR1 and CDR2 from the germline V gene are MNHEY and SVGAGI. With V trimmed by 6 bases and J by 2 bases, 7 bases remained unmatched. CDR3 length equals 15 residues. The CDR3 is CASSRKTGGNTEAFF. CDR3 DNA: TGTGCCAGCAGCAGGAAGACAGGGGGTAACACTGAAGCTTTCTTT.

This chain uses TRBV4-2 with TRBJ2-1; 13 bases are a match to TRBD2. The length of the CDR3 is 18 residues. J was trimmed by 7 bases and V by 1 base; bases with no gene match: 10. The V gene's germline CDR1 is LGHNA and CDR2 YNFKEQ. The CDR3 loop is CASSQVSTSGGGRNEQFF. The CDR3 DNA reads TGTGCCAGCAGCCAAGTTTCCACTAGCGGGGGGGGAAGAAATGAGCAGTTCTTC.

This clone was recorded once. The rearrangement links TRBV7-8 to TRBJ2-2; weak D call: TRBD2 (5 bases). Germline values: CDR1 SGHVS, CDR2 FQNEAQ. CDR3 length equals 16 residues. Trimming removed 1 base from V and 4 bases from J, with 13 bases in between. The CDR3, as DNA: TGTGCCAGCAGCTTAGTAGCCGGAGGTGGCACCGGGGAGCTGTTTTTT. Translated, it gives CASSLVAGGGTGELFF.

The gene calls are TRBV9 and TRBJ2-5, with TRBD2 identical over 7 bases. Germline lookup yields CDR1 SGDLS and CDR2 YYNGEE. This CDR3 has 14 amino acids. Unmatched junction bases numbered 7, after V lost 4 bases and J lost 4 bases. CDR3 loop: CASSTRGVGETQYF. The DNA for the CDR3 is TGTGCCAGCAGCACCCGGGGGGTAGGAGAGACCCAGTACTTC.

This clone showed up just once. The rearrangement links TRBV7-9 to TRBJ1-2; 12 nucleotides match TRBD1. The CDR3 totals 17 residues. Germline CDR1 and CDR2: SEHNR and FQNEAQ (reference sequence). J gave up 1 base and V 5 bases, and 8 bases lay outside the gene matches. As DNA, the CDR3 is TGTGCCAGCAGCAGACAGGGACAGGGGGCGGATAACTATGGCTACACCTTC. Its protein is CASSRQGQGADNYGYTF.

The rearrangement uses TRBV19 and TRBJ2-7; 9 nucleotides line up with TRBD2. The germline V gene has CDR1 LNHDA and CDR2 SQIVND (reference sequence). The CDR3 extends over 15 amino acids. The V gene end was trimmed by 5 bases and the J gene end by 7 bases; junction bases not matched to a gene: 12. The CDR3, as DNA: TGTGCCAGTAGTTACAAAGCGGGGGGATCGTATGAGCAGTACTTC. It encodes CASSYKAGGSYEQYF.

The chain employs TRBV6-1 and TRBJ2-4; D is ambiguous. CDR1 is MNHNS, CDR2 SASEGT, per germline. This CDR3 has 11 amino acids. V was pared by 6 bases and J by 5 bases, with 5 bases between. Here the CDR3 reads CASRQENIQYF. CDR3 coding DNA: TGTGCCAGCAGACAAGAAAACATTCAGTACTTC.

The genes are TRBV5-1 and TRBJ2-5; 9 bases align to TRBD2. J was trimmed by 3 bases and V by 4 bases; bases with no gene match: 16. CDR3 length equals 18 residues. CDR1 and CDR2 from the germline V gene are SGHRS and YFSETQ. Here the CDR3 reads CASSLWGSGGRGEETQYF. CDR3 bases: TGCGCCAGCAGCCTCTGGGGGAGCGGGGGGCGTGGAGAAGAGACCCAGTACTTC.

The CDR3 nucleotides are TGTGCCAGCAGTTACAATAGCGGGGGGGAGTCAGATACGCAGTATTTT. Translating it yields CASSYNSGGESDTQYF. The rearrangement links TRBV6-6 to TRBJ2-3, with 11 bases fitting TRBD2. V was pared by 2 bases and J by 4 bases, with 5 bases of the junction left unmatched. CDR1 is MNHNY, CDR2 SVGAGI, per germline (reference sequence). This CDR3 is 16 amino acids long.

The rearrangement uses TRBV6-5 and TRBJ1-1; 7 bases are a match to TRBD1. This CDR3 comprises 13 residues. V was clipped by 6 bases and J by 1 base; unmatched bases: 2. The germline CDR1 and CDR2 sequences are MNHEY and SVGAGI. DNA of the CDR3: TGTGCCAGCAGGCGACAGGGGAACACTGAAGCTTTCTTT. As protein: CASRRQGNTEAFF.

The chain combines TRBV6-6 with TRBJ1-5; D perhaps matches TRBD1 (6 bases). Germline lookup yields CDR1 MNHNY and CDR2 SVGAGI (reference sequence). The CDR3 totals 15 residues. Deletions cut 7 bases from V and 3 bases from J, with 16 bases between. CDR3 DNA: TGTGCCAGCACACAACCAGGGGTGAACAATCAGCCCCAGCATTTT. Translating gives CASTQPGVNNQPQHF.

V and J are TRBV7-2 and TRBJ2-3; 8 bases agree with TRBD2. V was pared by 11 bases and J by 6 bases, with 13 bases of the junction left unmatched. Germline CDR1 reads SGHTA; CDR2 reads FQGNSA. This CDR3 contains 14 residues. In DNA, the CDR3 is TGTGCCTGCCGCGGGGGGCCTTGCGGGGATACGCAGTATTTT. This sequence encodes CACRGGPCGDTQYF.

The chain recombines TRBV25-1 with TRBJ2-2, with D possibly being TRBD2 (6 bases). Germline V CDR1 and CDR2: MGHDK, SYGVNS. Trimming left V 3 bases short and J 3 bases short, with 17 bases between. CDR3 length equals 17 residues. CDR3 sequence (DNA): TGTGCCAGCAGTGATCCCAAGCGCGGGGCCGACACCGGGGAGCTGTTTTTT. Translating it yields CASSDPKRGADTGELFF.

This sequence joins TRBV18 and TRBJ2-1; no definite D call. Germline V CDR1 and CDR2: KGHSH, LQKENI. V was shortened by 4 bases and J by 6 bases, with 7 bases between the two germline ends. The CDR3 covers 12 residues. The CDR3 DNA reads TGTGCCAGCTCACTTTTATCCAATGAGCAGTTCTTC. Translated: CASSLLSNEQFF.

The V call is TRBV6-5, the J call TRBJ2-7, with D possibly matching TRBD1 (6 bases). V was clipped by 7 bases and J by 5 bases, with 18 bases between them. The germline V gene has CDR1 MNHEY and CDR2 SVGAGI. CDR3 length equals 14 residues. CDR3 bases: TGTGCCAGCACCACAAGGGTCAGGGGACACGAGCAGTACTTC. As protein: CASTTRVRGHEQYF.

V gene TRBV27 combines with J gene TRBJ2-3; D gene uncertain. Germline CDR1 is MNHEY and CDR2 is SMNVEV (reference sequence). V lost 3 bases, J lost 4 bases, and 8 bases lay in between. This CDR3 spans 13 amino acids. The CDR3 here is CASSLSRPDTQYF. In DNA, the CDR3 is TGTGCCAGCAGTTTGTCCAGGCCAGATACGCAGTATTTT.

CDR3 region: CASRGRGVADTQYF. The CDR3 DNA reads as TGTGCCAGCAGAGGCAGGGGAGTCGCAGATACGCAGTATTTT. The J gene is TRBJ2-3, the V gene TRBV6-1; D perhaps matches TRBD1 (6 bases). The V end lost 6 bases, the J end lost 4 bases, and 14 bases lay between the germline ends. Germline CDR1 is MNHNS and CDR2 is SASEGT. The CDR3 has 14 residues.

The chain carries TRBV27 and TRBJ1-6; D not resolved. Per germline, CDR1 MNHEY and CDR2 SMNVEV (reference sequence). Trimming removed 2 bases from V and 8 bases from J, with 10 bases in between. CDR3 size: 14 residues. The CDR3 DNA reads TGTGCCAGCAGTTTAGTTAGTGATTATTCACCCCTCCACTTT. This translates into CASSLVSDYSPLHF.

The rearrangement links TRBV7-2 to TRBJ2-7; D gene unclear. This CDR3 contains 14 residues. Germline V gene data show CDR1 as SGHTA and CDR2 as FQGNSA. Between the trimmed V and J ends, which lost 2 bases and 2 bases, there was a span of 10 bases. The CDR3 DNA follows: TGTGCCAGCAGCTTATTCAGCGTTCCCTACGAGCAGTACTTC. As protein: CASSLFSVPYEQYF.

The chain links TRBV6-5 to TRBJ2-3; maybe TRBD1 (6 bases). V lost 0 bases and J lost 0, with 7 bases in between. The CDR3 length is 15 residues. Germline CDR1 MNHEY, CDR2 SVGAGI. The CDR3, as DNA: TGTGCCAGCAGTTACTCGGGGGCTAGCACAGATACGCAGTATTTT. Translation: CASSYSGASTDTQYF.

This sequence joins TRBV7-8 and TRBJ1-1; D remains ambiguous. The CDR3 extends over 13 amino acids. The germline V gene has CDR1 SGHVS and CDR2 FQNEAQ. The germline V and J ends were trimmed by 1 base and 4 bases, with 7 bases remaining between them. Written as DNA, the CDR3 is TGTGCCAGCAGCTTAGGGCGGGCCACTGAAGCTTTCTTT. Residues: CASSLGRATEAFF.

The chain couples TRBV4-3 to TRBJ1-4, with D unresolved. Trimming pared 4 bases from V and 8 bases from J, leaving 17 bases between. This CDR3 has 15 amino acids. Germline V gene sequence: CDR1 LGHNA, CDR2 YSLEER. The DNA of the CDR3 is TGCGCCAGCAGCCCCTGGAGGGAGGGTCAAGAAAAACTGTTTTTT. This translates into CASSPWREGQEKLFF.